What follows are 24 T cell receptor beta chains derived from one specimen sequenced in a study of shared clonotypes between healthy human individuals. Sequenced by immunoSEQ multiplex PCR; TCRdb stores in-frame clones only, minus some. The sample consists of some 1.1 million clones, 70% to 85% of them appearing once. What was sequenced was memory CD4+ T cells from PBMCs. The subset is: CD45RA-negative fraction. These receptors were taken from a young man in good health. Some clones in this sample may be carry-over from other donors' samples.

The J gene is TRBJ1-1, the V gene TRBV2, with D hard to call. Deletions cut 10 bases from V and 5 bases from J, with 17 bases between. CDR1 is SNHLY, CDR2 FYNNEI, per germline. This CDR3 comprises 13 residues. The CDR3 sequence is CATQLEGGTEAFF. The CDR3 DNA sequence: TGTGCCACACAGCTCGAGGGAGGGACTGAAGCTTTCTTT.

This clone was observed a few times. The V and J genes are TRBV2 and TRBJ2-4; D unresolved. This CDR3 is built from 16 residues. Trimming took 4 bases from V and 0 from J, leaving 13 bases between them. Germline V CDR1 and CDR2: SNHLY, FYNNEI. The CDR3 spells CASSGSPSLAKNIQYF. Here the CDR3 DNA reads TGTGCCAGCAGTGGGAGCCCGTCATTAGCCAAAAACATTCAGTACTTC.

This clone was detected a few times. This chain connects TRBV28 to TRBJ2-1; 9 bases map to TRBD2. CDR3 length equals 16 residues. Trimming removed 4 bases from V and 6 bases from J; junction bases left unmatched: 10. Germline CDR1 and CDR2: MDHEN and SYDVKM. CDR3 sequence (DNA): TGTGCCAGCAGTTCTCTCCTAGCGGGGTTCCTCAATGAGCAGTTCTTC. Amino acid sequence: CASSSLLAGFLNEQFF.

The chain uses TRBV19 and TRBJ1-2; no clear D gene. The CDR3 has 13 residues. CDR1 and CDR2 (germline): LNHDA, SQIVND (reference sequence). Deletions cut 0 bases from V and 10 bases from J, with 12 bases between. CDR3 sequence: CASSIDPGSSYTF. The CDR3 nucleotides read TGTGCCAGTAGTATAGATCCGGGTTCTTCCTACACCTTC.

V gene TRBV13 combines with J gene TRBJ2-3; D tentatively fits TRBD1 or TRBD2 (6 bases each). Trimming shortened V by 2 bases and J by 1 base, and 10 bases separated the two germline ends. CDR1 and CDR2 from the germline V gene are PRHDT and FYEKMQ (reference sequence). The CDR3 length is 15 residues. The CDR3 sequence: CASSLRGTRTDTQYF. DNA for the CDR3: TGTGCCAGCAGCTTAAGGGGGACTCGCACAGATACGCAGTATTTT.

The chain has TRBV29-1 and TRBJ2-1; the D gene is possibly TRBD1 (6 bases). CDR3 size: 11 residues. Germline values: CDR1 SQVTM, CDR2 ANQGSEA. The germline V and J ends were trimmed by 6 bases and 4 bases, with 7 bases remaining between them. CDR3 region: CSVGQYNEQFF. The CDR3 DNA reads TGCAGCGTAGGACAGTACAATGAGCAGTTCTTC.

V and J are TRBV28 and TRBJ2-7; the D gene is possibly TRBD1 (5 bases). The CDR3 has 15 residues. V lost 8 bases and J 2 bases, leaving 19 bases between the germline ends. Germline CDR1 MDHEN, CDR2 SYDVKM. CDR3 sequence reads: CASVQGAALTYEQYF. The CDR3 DNA is TGTGCCAGCGTCCAAGGGGCGGCGCTTACCTACGAGCAGTACTTC. The full variable domain, with the rest looked up from reference TRBV28 and TRBJ2-7, is DVKVTQSSRYLVKRTGEKVFLECVQDMDHENMFWYRQDPGLGLRLIYFSYDVKMKEKGDIPEGYSVSREKKERFSLILESASTNQTSMYLCASVQGAALTYEQYFGPGTRLTVT.

The table lists this clone with a few counts. The chain recombines TRBV11-2 with TRBJ1-3; tentatively, D is TRBD1 (5 bases). This CDR3 is 15 amino acids long. V dropped 5 bases and J dropped 0 bases, with 11 bases sitting between them. The germline V gene encodes CDR1 SGHAT and CDR2 FQNNGV. The CDR3 region is CASSPAQGSGNTIYF. The CDR3 nucleotides are TGTGCCAGCAGCCCTGCTCAGGGCTCTGGAAACACCATATATTTT.

This chain connects TRBV28 to TRBJ2-3, with D possibly TRBD1 on 5 matching bases. V was pared by 3 bases and J by 4 bases, with 14 bases between. CDR1 MDHEN and CDR2 SYDVKM come from the germline V gene. This CDR3 has 15 amino acids. The CDR3 coding sequence is TGTGCCAGCAGTTTTTCGCGATTAGGGGCAGATACGCAGTATTTT. This gives the protein CASSFSRLGADTQYF.

The chain couples TRBV5-4 to TRBJ2-1; TRBD1 agrees at 7 bases. The CDR3 has 15 amino acids. V dropped 4 bases and J dropped 5; count of bases not matched to a gene: 9. CDR1 is SGHNT, CDR2 YYREEE, per germline (reference sequence). The CDR3 region has the DNA TGTGCCAGCAGCACTCAAAAACAGGGGAACAATGAGCAGTTCTTC. Amino acid sequence: CASSTQKQGNNEQFF.

V usage is TRBV4-1 and J usage is TRBJ2-7, with 11 bases lining up with TRBD2. V was clipped by 2 bases and J by 3 bases; unmatched bases: 12. Looked up from germline, CDR1 is MGHRA and CDR2 is YSYEKL. This CDR3 spans 18 amino acids. The CDR3 protein is CASSQIGGPGLADYEQYF. The CDR3 DNA follows: TGCGCCAGCAGCCAAATTGGGGGCCCGGGACTAGCGGACTACGAGCAGTACTTC.

The chain joins TRBV5-1 to TRBJ1-4; weak D call: TRBD1 (5 bases). Trimming took off 2 bases at V and 5 bases at J, with 13 bases between the two ends. Germline CDR1 SGHRS, CDR2 YFSETQ. The CDR3 runs to 15 residues. The CDR3 loop is CASSFGGSLNEKLFF. The CDR3 DNA follows: TGCGCCAGCAGCTTTGGGGGGTCCCTAAATGAAAAACTGTTTTTT.

As regards this clone: The identical CDR3 is also encoded by other nucleotide sequences in the sample. J is TRBJ2-7 and V is TRBV6-5; TRBD1 matches at 7 bases. The V and J ends lost 10 bases and 3 bases, in that order; junction bases with no gene match: 6. CDR3 length: 12 amino acids. Germline assignment: CDR1 MNHEY and CDR2 SVGAGI. CDR3 protein: CATRQGSYEQYF. Written as DNA, the CDR3 is TGTGCCACCCGACAGGGAAGCTACGAGCAGTACTTC.

This chain links TRBV28 with TRBJ1-4, with a possible D match to TRBD1 (5 bases). There are 14 residues in the CDR3. The germline gives CDR1 MDHEN, CDR2 SYDVKM. V was clipped by 7 bases and J by 3 bases, with 12 bases between them. The CDR3: CASTGGSANEKLFF. CDR3 coding DNA: TGTGCCAGCACTGGGGGTTCGGCTAATGAAAAACTGTTTTTT.

Note on this clone: Other DNA sequences from this sample encode an identical CDR3 as well. This chain connects TRBV5-6 to TRBJ2-5, with unresolved D. CDR1 is SGHDT and CDR2 is YYEEEE in the germline V gene. This CDR3 comprises 13 residues. The V and J ends lost 4 bases and 2 bases respectively, with 9 bases between them. The CDR3 region has the DNA TGTGCCAGCAGCCGAGGACCACAAGAGACCCAGTACTTC. Translating it yields CASSRGPQETQYF.

The table lists this clone with a few counts. Other nucleotide sequences from this sample produce the same CDR3. The chain uses TRBV4-1 and TRBJ1-4; D perhaps matches TRBD1 (5 bases). Germline V gives CDR1 MGHRA, CDR2 YSYEKL. The CDR3 sequence is 14 residues long. V was clipped by 4 bases and J by 2 bases, with 8 bases between them. This CDR3 reads CASSLGETNEKLFF. The CDR3 DNA sequence: TGCGCCAGCAGCCTGGGGGAGACTAATGAAAAACTGTTTTTT.

The table lists this clone with a few counts. The chain is built from TRBV2 and TRBJ2-2; D is unclear. Trimming pared 4 bases from V and 9 bases from J, leaving 6 bases between. CDR1 is SNHLY and CDR2 is FYNNEI in the germline V gene. This CDR3 is built from 11 residues. CDR3 coding DNA: TGTGCCAGCAGTGTTAACCGGGAGCTGTTTTTT. It yields the protein CASSVNRELFF.

This clone has only a few counts. The same CDR3 can be traced to other DNA sequences in this sample. This chain uses TRBV28 with TRBJ1-2; no firm D call. Germline values: CDR1 MDHEN, CDR2 SYDVKM. V lost 2 bases and J lost 5, with 6 bases in between. CDR3 length: 12 residues. The chain's CDR3 is CASSLDGYGYTF. The CDR3 DNA follows: TGTGCCAGCAGTTTAGACGGTTATGGCTACACCTTC.

The chain links TRBV6-1 to TRBJ1-3, with D possibly TRBD1 on 5 matching bases. This CDR3 has 15 residues. Germline V CDR1 and CDR2: MNHNS, SASEGT. Trimming took 8 bases from V and 0 from J, leaving 14 bases between them. CDR3 sequence reads: CASSQGHLSGNTIYF. For the CDR3, the DNA is TGTGCCAGCTCCCAAGGACACCTCTCTGGAAACACCATATATTTT.

This chain uses TRBV6-5 with TRBJ2-1; either TRBD1 or TRBD2 may supply D (5 bases each). This CDR3 is 12 amino acids long. CDR1 is MNHEY, CDR2 SVGAGI, per germline. Trimming stripped 2 bases from V and 8 bases from J, with 7 bases between. This CDR3 is CASSYGGDEQFF. CDR3 sequence (DNA): TGTGCCAGCAGTTACGGGGGTGATGAGCAGTTCTTC.

Only one count was recorded for this clone. The chain recombines TRBV6-1 with TRBJ1-1; the D gene is possibly TRBD1 (5 bases). Germline CDR1 and CDR2: MNHNS and SASEGT. CDR3 length equals 13 residues. Trimming pared 1 base from V and 11 bases from J, leaving 14 bases between. DNA of the CDR3: TGTGCCAGCAGTGAAGTAGGGGTTATTCGGGCTTTCTTT. It is translated as CASSEVGVIRAFF.

This chain joins TRBV6-1 and TRBJ1-5; no clear D gene. The CDR3 has 19 amino acids. The germline V gene encodes CDR1 MNHNS and CDR2 SASEGT. V lost 2 bases to trimming and J lost 0 bases, with 20 bases between them. The chain's CDR3 is CASSELPPGSPYSNQPQHF. The CDR3 bases are TGTGCCAGCAGTGAACTTCCCCCCGGGTCGCCTTATAGCAATCAGCCCCAGCATTTT.

This clone was seen a few times. The chain couples TRBV9 to TRBJ2-1; 14 bases match TRBD2. This CDR3 comprises 16 residues. V lost 4 bases to trimming and J lost 10 bases; unmatched junction nucleotides: 10. The germline gives CDR1 SGDLS, CDR2 YYNGEE. As DNA, the CDR3 is TGTGCCAGCAGCCAAAGAGGACTAGCGGGAGGTCCGGAGCAGTTCTTC. Residues: CASSQRGLAGGPEQFF.

With respect to this clone: A much larger clone lies a single base off, so this may be a read error. The genes are TRBV2 and TRBJ2-7, with TRBD1 as a possible D gene (7 bases). The CDR3 loop spans 14 amino acids. Germline values: CDR1 SNHLY, CDR2 FYNNEI. DNA for the CDR3: TGTGCCAGCAGGGAGGGACAGATCTCCCACGAGCAGTACTTC. It specifies CASREGQISHEQYF.